The present T cell receptor beta chain was sequenced within a study of T cell repertoires in cytomegalovirus infection. TCRdb re-called the reads through MiXCR, storing one row per CDR3 protein. The table includes some 400,000 distinct CDR3 sequences, roughly 30% detected once. Only a few counts were recorded for this clonotype. This CDR3 comprises 14 residues. Unmatched junction bases numbered 4, after V lost 2 bases and J lost 6 bases. The germline CDR1 and CDR2 sequences are MNHEY and SVGAGI. Sequenced sample: PBMCs. The V and J genes are TRBV6-5 and TRBJ1-1; 9 nucleotides match TRBD1. The sequence derives from a human donor in good health (CMV status not recorded). Some clones in this sample may be carry-over from other donors' samples. CDR3 amino acids: CASSYLRDRAEAFF. DNA for the CDR3: TGTGCCAGCAGTTACCTCCGGGACAGGGCTGAAGCTTTCTTT.